These T cell receptor beta chains were read from a single sample in a study of blood T cell repertoires in COVID-19. TCRdb keeps only in-frame clones here, not all; method: immunoSEQ multiplex PCR. Here the sample spans under 500,000 clones, about 89% being singletons. Sequencing was done on a sample of peripheral blood. The receptors here all came from a woman in her twenties or thirties with acute or convalescent COVID-19. The CDR3 runs from the conserved cysteine through the conserved F or W. D genes are given only for firm matches. Clone size, where shown, is once, few, many, or a class for clones that have expanded.

abundance: -
d_gene: TRBD2
v_gene: TRBV24-1
j_gene: TRBJ2-3
CDR3nt: TGTGCCACCGGACTAGCGGGGGCCTTCACAGATACGCAGTATTTT
CDR3aa: CATGLAGAFTDTQYF

abundance: -
d_gene: TRBD2
v_gene: TRBV10-2
j_gene: TRBJ2-1
CDR3nt: TGCGCCAGCGGCCTGGGACTAGCGGGGAGCAATGAGCAGTTCTTC
CDR3aa: CASGLGLAGSNEQFF

abundance: -
d_gene: TRBD2
v_gene: TRBV18
j_gene: TRBJ2-7
CDR3nt: TGTGCCAGCTCACCAATCGGGAACAGCTTAGGACTAGCGGGGGGTCCCCTTGCCTACGAGCAGTACTTC
CDR3aa: CASSPIGNSLGLAGGPLAYEQYF

abundance: -
d_gene: -
v_gene: TRBV28
j_gene: TRBJ1-1
CDR3nt: TGTGCCAGCAGAGACAGATATATGAACACTGAAGCTTTCTTT
CDR3aa: CASRDRYMNTEAFF

abundance: -
d_gene: -
v_gene: TRBV30
j_gene: TRBJ2-2
CDR3nt: TGTGCCCACCTCTTACGGACCGGGGAGCTGTTTTTT
CDR3aa: CAHLLRTGELFF

abundance: -
d_gene: TRBD1
v_gene: TRBV2
j_gene: TRBJ1-2
CDR3nt: TGTGCCAGCACCTCCGGGACAGGGTTTCCTGGCTACACCTTC
CDR3aa: CASTSGTGFPGYTF

abundance: -
d_gene: TRBD1
v_gene: TRBV28
j_gene: TRBJ1-2
CDR3nt: TGTGCCAGCAGTCCGGCCTACGACAGGGCGATCTATGGCTACACCTTC
CDR3aa: CASSPAYDRAIYGYTF

abundance: -
d_gene: TRBD1
v_gene: TRBV6-5
j_gene: TRBJ2-7
CDR3nt: TGTGCCAGCGATAAGACAGGGAGCTCCTACGAGCAGTACTTC
CDR3aa: CASDKTGSSYEQYF

abundance: -
d_gene: -
v_gene: TRBV7-3
j_gene: TRBJ2-2
CDR3nt: TGTGCCAGCAGCCGGTCGGGGTCCGGGGAGCTGTTTTTT
CDR3aa: CASSRSGSGELFF

abundance: -
d_gene: -
v_gene: TRBV4-1
j_gene: TRBJ1-3
CDR3nt: TGCGCCAGCAGCCCCAAGTGGGCCTCCCGGGACGGGAGCTCTGGAAACACCATATATTTT
CDR3aa: CASSPKWASRDGSSGNTIYF

abundance: -
d_gene: TRBD1
v_gene: TRBV5-1
j_gene: TRBJ2-5
CDR3nt: TGCGCCAGCAGCCCGCAAGGACAGGGCGGGCAAGAGACCCAGTACTTC
CDR3aa: CASSPQGQGGQETQYF

abundance: -
d_gene: TRBD1
v_gene: TRBV28
j_gene: TRBJ2-7
CDR3nt: TGTGCCAGCAGGCCGACAGGGCCCTACGAGCAGTACTTC
CDR3aa: CASRPTGPYEQYF

abundance: -
d_gene: TRBD1
v_gene: TRBV29-1
j_gene: TRBJ1-1
CDR3nt: TGCAGCGTTGTGGTTAGGGGGCTGGAGACTGAAGCTTTCTTT
CDR3aa: CSVVVRGLETEAFF

abundance: -
d_gene: TRBD1
v_gene: TRBV6-1
j_gene: TRBJ2-1
CDR3nt: TGTGCCAGCAGTGTCCCAAGACAGGGGCAGGGCAATGAGCAGTTCTTC
CDR3aa: CASSVPRQGQGNEQFF

abundance: -
d_gene: -
v_gene: TRBV6-6
j_gene: TRBJ2-4
CDR3nt: TGTGCCAGCATTAAAAACAGGGACCAAAACATTCAGTACTTC
CDR3aa: CASIKNRDQNIQYF

abundance: -
d_gene: -
v_gene: TRBV4-2
j_gene: TRBJ1-3
CDR3nt: TGTGCCAGCAGCCAAGACCGCTCTGGAAACACCATATATTTT
CDR3aa: CASSQDRSGNTIYF

abundance: -
d_gene: -
v_gene: TRBV12-3/TRBV12-4
j_gene: TRBJ1-2
CDR3nt: TGTGCCAGCACCCGTTCTCTCAGTGGCTACACCTTC
CDR3aa: CASTRSLSGYTF

abundance: -
d_gene: TRBD1
v_gene: TRBV2
j_gene: TRBJ1-6
CDR3nt: TGTGCCAGCAGCCCTACAGGGGATCGTTCACCCCTCCACTTT
CDR3aa: CASSPTGDRSPLHF

abundance: -
d_gene: -
v_gene: TRBV28
j_gene: TRBJ2-7
CDR3nt: TGTGCCAGCAGACCGGGGGAGTACTTC
CDR3aa: CASRPGEYF

abundance: -
d_gene: TRBD1
v_gene: TRBV6-5
j_gene: TRBJ2-2
CDR3nt: TGTGCCAGCACCGATGTGAGGGGGCACACCGGGGAGCTGTTTTTT
CDR3aa: CASTDVRGHTGELFF

abundance: -
d_gene: TRBD1
v_gene: TRBV28
j_gene: TRBJ2-1
CDR3nt: TGTGCCAGCATTAGGACAGGGGAACCCTACAATGAGCAGTTCTTC
CDR3aa: CASIRTGEPYNEQFF

abundance: -
d_gene: -
v_gene: TRBV11-1
j_gene: TRBJ1-2
CDR3nt: TGTGCCAGCAGCTTACTCGTGGGGGCTACCGATGGCTACACCTTC
CDR3aa: CASSLLVGATDGYTF

abundance: -
d_gene: -
v_gene: TRBV28
j_gene: TRBJ2-1
CDR3nt: TGTGCCAGCAGTCGAACCTACAGGGCTAAGATCTACAATGAGCAGTTCTTC
CDR3aa: CASSRTYRAKIYNEQFF

abundance: -
d_gene: -
v_gene: TRBV19
j_gene: TRBJ1-2
CDR3nt: TGTGCCAGTAAGATGGGGCAGGAAATTGGCTACACCTTC
CDR3aa: CASKMGQEIGYTF

abundance: -
d_gene: TRBD2
v_gene: TRBV7-2
j_gene: TRBJ2-1
CDR3nt: TGTGCCAGCAGCTTACTAGCGGGGGGAGTCCAGTTCTTC
CDR3aa: CASSLLAGGVQFF

abundance: few
d_gene: TRBD1
v_gene: TRBV5-1
j_gene: TRBJ2-1
CDR3nt: TGCGCCAGCAGCTCCGTTAAGACAGGGGGCTTCAGCTCCTACAATGAGCAGTTCTTC
CDR3aa: CASSSVKTGGFSSYNEQFF

abundance: -
d_gene: TRBD1
v_gene: TRBV4-1
j_gene: TRBJ2-7
CDR3nt: TGCGCCAGCAGCCAAGAAGATGACAGGGGGCTGAACGAGCAGTACTTC
CDR3aa: CASSQEDDRGLNEQYF

abundance: -
d_gene: -
v_gene: TRBV2
j_gene: TRBJ1-2
CDR3nt: TGTGCCAGCAGTGGGCGACACGAACAGGGCTATGGCTACACCTTC
CDR3aa: CASSGRHEQGYGYTF

abundance: -
d_gene: TRBD1
v_gene: TRBV5-4
j_gene: TRBJ1-1
CDR3nt: TGTGCCAGCAGCTTCCAGACAGGGGGCAGGGCTGAAGCTTTCTTT
CDR3aa: CASSFQTGGRAEAFF

abundance: -
d_gene: -
v_gene: TRBV6-5
j_gene: TRBJ2-3
CDR3nt: TGTGCCAGCAGCAGGGGCACAGATACGCAGTATTTT
CDR3aa: CASSRGTDTQYF

abundance: -
d_gene: -
v_gene: TRBV27
j_gene: TRBJ1-5
CDR3nt: TGTGCCAGTCAGGTTGGGCCCCCTGCAGACCAGCCCCAGCATTTT
CDR3aa: CASQVGPPADQPQHF

abundance: -
d_gene: TRBD1
v_gene: TRBV27
j_gene: TRBJ1-1
CDR3nt: TGTGCCAGCAGATTGGGGACAGGTAGCATGAACACTGAAGCTTTCTTT
CDR3aa: CASRLGTGSMNTEAFF

abundance: -
d_gene: -
v_gene: TRBV19
j_gene: TRBJ2-2
CDR3nt: TGTGCCAGTAGTTCCACAGCCAGGATCACCGGGGAGCTGTTTTTT
CDR3aa: CASSSTARITGELFF

abundance: -
d_gene: -
v_gene: TRBV12-3/TRBV12-4
j_gene: TRBJ2-7
CDR3nt: TGTGCCAGCACCGCGGCCAGGGCAGGCGAGCAGTACTTC
CDR3aa: CASTAARAGEQYF

abundance: few
d_gene: TRBD2
v_gene: TRBV7-9
j_gene: TRBJ2-4
CDR3nt: TGTGCCAGCAGCCTACTGACTAGCGGAAACATTCAGTACTTC
CDR3aa: CASSLLTSGNIQYF

abundance: -
d_gene: TRBD2
v_gene: TRBV5-1
j_gene: TRBJ2-7
CDR3nt: TGCGCCAGCAGAGTGACTAGCGGGGGATTGTACGAGCAGTACTTC
CDR3aa: CASRVTSGGLYEQYF

abundance: -
d_gene: -
v_gene: TRBV6-4
j_gene: TRBJ1-1
CDR3nt: TGTGCCAGCAGTTTGCGCATGAACACTGAAGCTTTCTTT
CDR3aa: CASSLRMNTEAFF

abundance: -
d_gene: -
v_gene: TRBV10-2
j_gene: TRBJ1-2
CDR3nt: TGCGCCAGCAGTCTAGACAGGATCTATGGCTACACCTTC
CDR3aa: CASSLDRIYGYTF

abundance: -
d_gene: -
v_gene: TRBV2
j_gene: TRBJ1-5
CDR3nt: TGTGCCAGCAGGACAGCTCAGAATCAGCCCCAGCATTTT
CDR3aa: CASRTAQNQPQHF

abundance: -
d_gene: TRBD1
v_gene: TRBV28
j_gene: TRBJ2-3
CDR3nt: TGTGCCAGCAGTCGGGGACAGACGCGGGCAGATACGCAGTATTTT
CDR3aa: CASSRGQTRADTQYF

abundance: -
d_gene: TRBD1
v_gene: TRBV6-5
j_gene: TRBJ1-1
CDR3nt: TGTGCCAGCAGACCCTCCAGGGGGCAGAACACTGAAGCTTTCTTT
CDR3aa: CASRPSRGQNTEAFF

abundance: -
d_gene: TRBD1
v_gene: TRBV6-6
j_gene: TRBJ2-7
CDR3nt: TGTGCCAGCAGCTCCGGGACAGGTAACGAGCAGTACTTC
CDR3aa: CASSSGTGNEQYF

abundance: once
d_gene: -
v_gene: TRBV6-1
j_gene: TRBJ2-7
CDR3nt: TGTGCCAGCAGTGAAGCGTTTTCCCCTGGCGGCGGATCCTCCTACGAGCAGTACTTC
CDR3aa: CASSEAFSPGGGSSYEQYF

abundance: -
d_gene: -
v_gene: TRBV3-1/TRBV3-2
j_gene: TRBJ2-2
CDR3nt: TGTGCCAGCAGCCAGAGCCGTCACGGGGAGCTGTTTTTT
CDR3aa: CASSQSRHGELFF

abundance: -
d_gene: TRBD2
v_gene: TRBV19
j_gene: TRBJ2-1
CDR3nt: TGTGCCAGTAGTGGAAGCGGGGGGGGCCCTGAGCAGTTCTTC
CDR3aa: CASSGSGGGPEQFF

abundance: -
d_gene: TRBD1
v_gene: TRBV5-1
j_gene: TRBJ2-1
CDR3nt: TGCGCCACGACCTCAGGGACAGGCAGGGTTGATGAGCAGTTCTTC
CDR3aa: CATTSGTGRVDEQFF

abundance: -
d_gene: -
v_gene: TRBV7-6
j_gene: TRBJ2-6
CDR3nt: TGTGCCAGCAGCTTAGCAGGGGCTTCAGGGGCCAACGTCCTGACTTTC
CDR3aa: CASSLAGASGANVLTF

abundance: once
d_gene: TRBD2
v_gene: TRBV2
j_gene: TRBJ2-5
CDR3nt: TGTGCCAGCAGCGGGCGCGGGGGCCAAGAGACCCAGTACTTC
CDR3aa: CASSGRGGQETQYF

abundance: -
d_gene: -
v_gene: TRBV6-5
j_gene: TRBJ2-7
CDR3nt: TGTGCCAGCACCTCTAGCACCGTTGGGTACGAGCAGTACTTC
CDR3aa: CASTSSTVGYEQYF

abundance: -
d_gene: -
v_gene: TRBV5-6
j_gene: TRBJ2-2
CDR3nt: TGTGCCAGCAGCTCGTGGAACACCGGGGAGCTGTTTTTT
CDR3aa: CASSSWNTGELFF

abundance: once
d_gene: TRBD1
v_gene: TRBV5-1
j_gene: TRBJ2-1
CDR3nt: TGCGCCAGCAGCTCCAAAGCTGGGACAGGGGCGTCCTACAATGAGCAGTTCTTC
CDR3aa: CASSSKAGTGASYNEQFF

abundance: -
d_gene: TRBD2
v_gene: TRBV9
j_gene: TRBJ2-3
CDR3nt: TGTGCCAGCAGCGTAGATGGCGGGGGGGAAGATACGCAGTATTTT
CDR3aa: CASSVDGGGEDTQYF

abundance: once
d_gene: -
v_gene: TRBV7-2
j_gene: TRBJ1-3
CDR3nt: TGTGCCAGCAGCTACGACGGGGTGGGGGGAAACACCATATATTTT
CDR3aa: CASSYDGVGGNTIYF

abundance: once
d_gene: TRBD1
v_gene: TRBV15
j_gene: TRBJ1-6
CDR3nt: TGTGCCACCAGCAGAGGGGGACAGGGCCTGAATTCACCCCTCCACTTT
CDR3aa: CATSRGGQGLNSPLHF

abundance: -
d_gene: -
v_gene: TRBV4-2
j_gene: TRBJ2-3
CDR3nt: TGTGCCAGCAGCCACCTACCCGTGGGGGCGAGCACAGATACGCAGTATTTT
CDR3aa: CASSHLPVGASTDTQYF

abundance: -
d_gene: -
v_gene: TRBV7-9
j_gene: TRBJ2-5
CDR3nt: TGTGCCAGCAGCTTAGGGAGGGAGACCCAGTACTTC
CDR3aa: CASSLGRETQYF

abundance: -
d_gene: TRBD2
v_gene: TRBV3-1/TRBV3-2
j_gene: TRBJ2-5
CDR3nt: TGTGCCAGCAGCCGAGAACTAGCGGGGGATCAAGAGACCCAGTACTTC
CDR3aa: CASSRELAGDQETQYF

abundance: -
d_gene: -
v_gene: TRBV10-2
j_gene: TRBJ1-5
CDR3nt: TGCGCCAGCAGTGAGACTGATCAGCCCCAGCATTTT
CDR3aa: CASSETDQPQHF

abundance: -
d_gene: -
v_gene: TRBV7-3
j_gene: TRBJ2-1
CDR3nt: TGTGCCAGCAGCCCAACGAAGGGGATCAGGGATGAGCAGTTCTTC
CDR3aa: CASSPTKGIRDEQFF